The 26 T cell receptor beta chains presented below share a single source sample, sequenced in a study of cytomegalovirus exposure and HLA in healthy donors. Amplification used 60 Vbeta primers and 13 Jbeta primers. TCRdb's table, derived via immunoSEQ multiplex PCR, lists solely in-frame clones and lacks some. Among fewer than 200,000 clones, roughly 87% were seen once, and the ten largest hold 0.85% to 1%. The sequenced material came from PBMCs. The source of these receptors is a woman in her 30s in good health and CMV-seronegative.

This clone has only one observation. The rearrangement uses TRBV7-3 and TRBJ2-1; D possibly corresponds to TRBD2 (6 bases). Trimming took off 3 bases at V and 0 bases at J, with 12 bases between the two ends. This CDR3 has 16 residues. Germline V gene data show CDR1 as SGHTA and CDR2 as FQGTGA. This CDR3 is CASSLAGSSSYNEQFF. The DNA of the CDR3 is TGTGCCAGCAGCTTGGCGGGGTCCAGCTCCTACAATGAGCAGTTCTTC.

This chain links TRBV7-9 with TRBJ2-5; tentative D call: TRBD1 (6 bases). There are 15 residues in the CDR3. V lost 5 bases and J lost 1, with 14 bases in between. The germline CDR1 and CDR2 sequences are SEHNR and FQNEAQ (reference sequence). The DNA of the CDR3 is TGTGCCAGCAGCCCCCGGACAGACGCCCAAGAGACCCAGTACTTC. Its translation is CASSPRTDAQETQYF.

The chain employs TRBV28 and TRBJ2-1; a possible D gene is TRBD1 (7 bases). The CDR3 has 12 amino acids. Looked up from germline, CDR1 is MDHEN and CDR2 is SYDVKM. V lost 10 bases and J 4 bases, leaving 11 bases between the germline ends. The CDR3 DNA is TGTGCCATCCAGGGGGGTTACAATGAGCAGTTCTTC. It yields the protein CAIQGGYNEQFF.

This clone turned up a few times. V usage is TRBV25-1 and J usage is TRBJ2-7, with D perhaps matching TRBD1 (5 bases). Germline V CDR1 and CDR2: MGHDK, SYGVNS. CDR3 length: 11 residues. The V end lost 5 bases, the J end lost 6 bases, and 8 bases lay between the germline ends. The CDR3 loop reads CASSNTGEQYF. DNA of the CDR3: TGTGCCAGCAGTAACACAGGCGAGCAGTACTTC.

A few counts support this clone. V usage is TRBV19 and J usage is TRBJ1-1, with D uncertain. V was shortened by 3 bases and J by 4 bases, with 6 bases between the two germline ends. The CDR3 is 12 amino acids. CDR1 is LNHDA and CDR2 is SQIVND in the germline V gene (reference sequence). In DNA form, the CDR3 reads TGTGCCAGTAGTATCAGAGGCACTGAAGCTTTCTTT. Translated, it gives CASSIRGTEAFF. The entire variable domain, with the rest obtained from reference TRBV19 and TRBJ1-1, is as follows: DGGITQSPKYLFRKEGQNVTLSCEQNLNHDAMYWYRQDPGQGLRLIYYSQIVNDFQKGDIAEGYSVSREKKESFPLTVTSAQKNPTAFYLCASSIRGTEAFFGQGTRLTVV.

The gene calls are TRBV19 and TRBJ2-7; maybe TRBD1 (6 bases). Germline V gene data show CDR1 as LNHDA and CDR2 as SQIVND (reference sequence). Trimming stripped 6 bases from V and 2 bases from J, with 14 bases between. The CDR3 is made up of 14 amino acids. The CDR3, as DNA: TGTGCCAGTAGCAAGCGGACAGCAGCCTACGAGCAGTACTTC. It specifies CASSKRTAAYEQYF.

The chain has TRBV6-5 and TRBJ2-5; TRBD2 agrees at 9 bases. This CDR3 spans 15 amino acids. Germline CDR1 and CDR2: MNHEY and SVGAGI. J lost 1 base, V lost 2 bases, and 2 bases had no gene match. The CDR3 is CASSYSGRFQETQYF. The CDR3 DNA sequence: TGTGCCAGCAGTTACAGCGGGAGGTTCCAAGAGACCCAGTACTTC.

The rearrangement joins TRBV6-6 to TRBJ2-2; a weak D match, TRBD2 (6 bases). Germline V gene sequence: CDR1 MNHNY, CDR2 SVGAGI (reference sequence). Trimming took off 5 bases at V and 6 bases at J, with 10 bases between the two ends. The CDR3 sequence is 13 residues long. CDR3 DNA sequence: TGTGCCAGCAGTCCCGGGGGATCCGGGGAGCTGTTTTTT. Residues: CASSPGGSGELFF.

This chain connects TRBV5-1 to TRBJ2-3; 8 bases are shared with TRBD2. CDR1 and CDR2 (germline): SGHRS, YFSETQ. CDR3 length: 15 amino acids. Trimming at V came to 2 bases and at J to 3 bases, leaving 5 bases not matched to a gene. The CDR3 protein is CASSFAGGQTDTQYF. Here the CDR3 DNA reads TGCGCCAGCAGCTTTGCGGGGGGCCAGACAGATACGCAGTATTTT.

The chain has TRBV25-1 and TRBJ2-7; D gene ambiguous. The germline V gene encodes CDR1 MGHDK and CDR2 SYGVNS. The CDR3 extends over 11 amino acids. Trimming stripped 4 bases from V and 8 bases from J, with 9 bases between. CDR3 amino acids: CASSGARQQYF. CDR3 sequence (DNA): TGTGCCAGCAGTGGCGCGAGGCAGCAGTACTTC.

The V gene is TRBV7-3, the J gene TRBJ2-7, with 7 bases aligning to TRBD1. Germline-derived CDR1 and CDR2 are SGHTA and FQGTGA. The CDR3 is 13 residues long. J was trimmed by 2 bases and V by 5 bases; bases with no gene match: 3. CDR3 sequence reads: CASSPGQTYEQYF. CDR3 bases: TGTGCCAGCAGCCCGGGACAGACCTACGAGCAGTACTTC.

The rearrangement joins TRBV7-2 to TRBJ2-1, with 7 bases matching TRBD1. V lost 5 bases and J lost 6; bases outside the gene matches: 10. The germline CDR1 and CDR2 sequences are SGHTA and FQGNSA. The CDR3 runs to 15 residues. The CDR3 loop is CASSLTWDRSNEQFF. The CDR3 nucleotides read TGTGCCAGCAGCCTGACTTGGGACAGAAGCAATGAGCAGTTCTTC.

The rearrangement joins TRBV7-6 to TRBJ2-3; TRBD2 matches 9 bases. Germline V gives CDR1 SGHVS, CDR2 FNYEAQ. The CDR3 is 16 amino acids. The J segment lost 2 bases and the V segment lost 5 bases, leaving 8 bases of the junction unmatched. The CDR3 is CASSGEREVNTDTQYF. The DNA for the CDR3 is TGTGCCAGCAGCGGGGAGCGGGAGGTGAACACAGATACGCAGTATTTT.

This CDR3 is CASSLSARVTHGYTF. CDR3 DNA: TGTGCCAGCAGCTTATCTGCCAGGGTCACTCATGGCTACACCTTC. The gene calls are TRBV7-8 and TRBJ1-2, with a possible D match to TRBD1 (5 bases). The CDR3 is 15 amino acids. CDR1 is SGHVS and CDR2 is FQNEAQ in the germline V gene. V was clipped by 2 bases and J by 6 bases, with 16 bases between them.

This chain connects TRBV7-2 to TRBJ2-7; no definite D call. This CDR3 is built from 14 residues. Trimming stripped 1 base from V and 0 bases from J, with 7 bases between. Germline assignment: CDR1 SGHTA and CDR2 FQGNSA. The CDR3 DNA reads TGTGCCAGCAGCTTAGGGCCAACCTCCTACGAGCAGTACTTC. Translated: CASSLGPTSYEQYF.

The chain is built from TRBV27 and TRBJ2-7, with D possibly being TRBD2 (6 bases). CDR1 and CDR2 (germline): MNHEY, SMNVEV (reference sequence). V gave up 2 bases and J gave up 3 bases, with 14 bases separating them. The CDR3 spans 15 residues. CDR3 loop: CASSLGSGVFYEQYF. The CDR3 nucleotides are TGTGCCAGCAGTTTAGGGTCGGGGGTATTCTACGAGCAGTACTTC.

As for this clone: Other DNA variants within this sample encode the same CDR3. This chain uses TRBV5-6 with TRBJ1-6, with D maybe TRBD1 (6 bases). CDR3 length: 15 residues. The germline V gene has CDR1 SGHDT and CDR2 YYEEEE. V was cut by 2 bases and J by 10 bases, with 16 bases left in between. CDR3 bases: TGTGCCAGCAGCTTTTCGGTACAGGGTCTGTCACCCCTCCACTTT. Its translation: CASSFSVQGLSPLHF.

This chain uses TRBV6-6 with TRBJ1-1; D is unclear. The CDR3 is made up of 11 amino acids. Per the germline V gene, CDR1 is MNHNY and CDR2 is SVGAGI (reference sequence). With 8 bases removed from V and 4 bases from J, the gap between germline ends came to 8 bases. The CDR3 DNA reads TGTGCCAGCGTCCGGTCCACTGAAGCTTTCTTT. Residues: CASVRSTEAFF.

The rearrangement joins TRBV16 to TRBJ2-7; TRBD1 matches at 9 bases. Germline V gene lookup returns CDR1 KGHSY and CDR2 FQNENV. The CDR3 runs 15 residues. Trimming at V came to 0 bases and at J to 7 bases, leaving 7 bases not matched to a gene. Here the CDR3 reads CASSQSGQGRGEQYF. DNA for the CDR3: TGTGCCAGCAGCCAATCGGGACAGGGAAGAGGGGAGCAGTACTTC.

The CDR3, as DNA: TGTGCCAGCAGCTCCAGACAGGGTCAACAGACCCAGTACTTC. The encoded protein is CASSSRQGQQTQYF. The chain employs TRBV7-2 and TRBJ2-5, with 7 positions matching TRBD1. The V and J ends lost 4 bases and 6 bases, in that order; junction bases with no gene match: 8. The CDR3 is 14 amino acids. Germline V gene lookup returns CDR1 SGHTA and CDR2 FQGNSA.

The chain uses TRBV12-5 and TRBJ1-2, with a possible D match to TRBD1 (6 bases). The germline V and J ends were trimmed by 7 bases and 7 bases, with 19 bases remaining between them. This CDR3 spans 14 amino acids. Germline V CDR1 and CDR2: LGHNT, FRNRAP. The CDR3 loop is CASVQGGRKGGYTF. The CDR3, as DNA: TGTGCTAGTGTACAAGGGGGTAGGAAAGGTGGCTACACCTTC. The variable domain in full, completed from reference TRBV12-5 and TRBJ1-2, reads DARVTQTPRHKVTEMGQEVTMRCQPILGHNTVFWYRQTMMQGLELLAYFRNRAPLDDSGMPKDRFSAEMPDATLATLKIQPSEPRDSAVYFCASVQGGRKGGYTFGSGTRLTVV.

V and J are TRBV9 and TRBJ2-1; tentative D call: TRBD1 (6 bases). Germline V CDR1 and CDR2: SGDLS, YYNGEE. The length of the CDR3 is 15 residues. Trimming took 4 bases from V and 7 from J, leaving 18 bases between them. CDR3 DNA: TGTGCCAGCAGCCCAAAACCCCTTACAGGGAATGAGCAGTTCTTC. This translates into CASSPKPLTGNEQFF.

The J gene is TRBJ1-4, the V gene TRBV9; 7 nucleotides line up with TRBD1. This CDR3 is 14 amino acids long. The V segment lost 3 bases and the J segment 3 bases; nucleotides outside the gene matches: 2. The V gene's germline CDR1 is SGDLS and CDR2 YYNGEE. The CDR3 sequence is CASSADRANEKLFF. DNA of the CDR3: TGTGCCAGCAGCGCCGACAGGGCTAATGAAAAACTGTTTTTT.

This chain connects TRBV5-4 to TRBJ2-3, with a weak D call TRBD2 (5 bases). This CDR3 has 14 residues. Germline loops: CDR1 SGHNT, CDR2 YYREEE (reference sequence). V shed 9 bases and J shed 1 base, with 15 bases lying between them. CDR3 region: CAITRSWGTDTQYF. As DNA, the CDR3 is TGTGCCATCACTAGGTCCTGGGGCACAGATACGCAGTATTTT. The full variable domain, with the rest looked up from reference TRBV5-4 and TRBJ2-3, is ETGVTQSPTHLIKTRGQQVTLRCSSQSGHNTVSWYQQALGQGPQFIFQYYREEENGRGNFPPRFSGLQFPNYSSELNVNALELDDSALYLCAITRSWGTDTQYFGPGTRLTVL.

This sequence joins TRBV14 and TRBJ2-3, with 11 bases lining up with TRBD2. Germline trimming cut 0 bases from V and 2 bases from J; bases unmatched to any gene: 7. There are 18 residues in the CDR3. Germline CDR1 SGHDN, CDR2 FVKESK. Here the CDR3 reads CASSQDFPLAGATDTQYF. In nucleotides, the CDR3 is TGTGCCAGCAGCCAAGATTTCCCACTAGCGGGAGCCACAGATACGCAGTATTTT.

The V call is TRBV7-6, the J call TRBJ2-5; 9 nucleotides align to TRBD2. V was pared by 2 bases and J by 3 bases, with 7 bases of the junction left unmatched. The CDR3 contains 16 residues. CDR1 is SGHVS and CDR2 is FNYEAQ in the germline V gene. The CDR3 DNA follows: TGTGCCAGCAGCTTAATAATTAGCGGGGGTGAAGAGACCCAGTACTTC. Amino acids: CASSLIISGGEETQYF.